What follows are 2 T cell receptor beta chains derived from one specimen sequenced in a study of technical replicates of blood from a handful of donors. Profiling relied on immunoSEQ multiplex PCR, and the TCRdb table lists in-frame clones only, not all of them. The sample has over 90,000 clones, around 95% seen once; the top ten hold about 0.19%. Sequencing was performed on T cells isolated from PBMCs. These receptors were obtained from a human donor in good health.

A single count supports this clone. The CDR3 loop is CASSYSGGSGNTIYF. CDR3 in DNA: TGTGCCAGCAGTTACTCAGGGGGCTCTGGAAACACCATATATTTT. The chain is built from TRBV6-5 and TRBJ1-3; D is perhaps TRBD1 (6 bases). V was cut by 0 bases and J by 0 bases, with 6 bases left in between. The CDR3 loop spans 15 amino acids. The germline CDR1 and CDR2 sequences are MNHEY and SVGAGI.

CDR3 nucleotides: TGTGCCAGCAGCTTAGTGGGGACAGTTTGGTACGAGCAGTACTTC. Translated: CASSLVGTVWYEQYF. The rearrangement links TRBV11-2 to TRBJ2-7; 7 bases align to TRBD1. CDR3 length: 15 amino acids. V lost 1 base to trimming and J lost 4 bases; unmatched junction nucleotides: 7. Germline CDR1 is SGHAT and CDR2 is FQNNGV.